This entry describes one T cell receptor beta chain. Its antigen remains unknown. Germline lookup yields CDR1 MDHEN and CDR2 SYDVKM. CDR3 length: 16 amino acids. V lost 6 bases to trimming and J lost 9 bases; unmatched junction nucleotides: 17. This record belongs to a study of shared clonotypes between healthy human individuals. For every subset, genomic DNA was evenly distributed across several immunoSEQ plates. Each sorted subset replicate got 200 ng genomic DNA, 25,000 to 30,000 genomes. Produced via immunoSEQ multiplex PCR; TCRdb's table is partial and in-frame only. Of about 2.3 million clones listed, about nine tenths are singletons. Findings of the study overall: When compared with the clonotypes that were shared by all four sorted-subset donors, the non-shared clonotypes turned out to have lower generation probabilities.

Each sample came from a Caucasian adult donor living in Nashville, Tennessee. V is TRBV28 and J is TRBJ2-1; TRBD2 aligns across 7 bases. Specimen: naive CD4+ T cells from PBMCs. Subset denoted: CD45RA+ positively selected. The sequence came from a man younger than 30 in good health. Some clones in this sample may be carry-over from other donors' samples. The CDR3 reads CASRRGGGGGTGEQFF. In DNA form, the CDR3 reads TGTGCCAGCAGGCGTGGGGGGGGTGGCGGCACTGGTGAGCAGTTCTTC. Complete variable domain (other parts from reference TRBV28 and TRBJ2-1): DVKVTQSSRYLVKRTGEKVFLECVQDMDHENMFWYRQDPGLGLRLIYFSYDVKMKEKGDIPEGYSVSREKKERFSLILESASTNQTSMYLCASRRGGGGGTGEQFFGPGTRLTVL.